The rows below give T cell receptor beta chains drawn from one sample of a study of shared clonotypes between healthy human individuals. Method: immunoSEQ multiplex PCR; TCRdb's copy keeps in-frame clones and lacks some. This repertoire shows about 1.5 million clones, roughly 96% found once; its top ten account for about 1%. The sequencing sample was made of naive CD4+ T cells sorted from blood. These receptor sequences come from a man between 25 and 39 years old in good health. The conserved cysteine and the conserved F or W are not part of the CDR3 here. D genes are given only for firm matches.

CDR3: ASRIAGGRNEQF
V: TRBV6-5
D: TRBD2
J: TRBJ2-1

CDR3: ASSPTDTGELF
V: TRBV5-1
D: -
J: TRBJ2-2

CDR3: ASSSAVRGETQY
V: TRBV5-8
D: -
J: TRBJ2-5

CDR3: ASSLGGTETGYT
V: TRBV5-1
D: TRBD1
J: TRBJ1-2

CDR3: ASSQDRAGVRTGELF
V: TRBV4-1
D: -
J: TRBJ2-2

CDR3: ASSFSPGHSSYEQY
V: TRBV7-9
D: -
J: TRBJ2-7

CDR3: ASSSAYEQY
V: TRBV5-1
D: -
J: TRBJ2-7

CDR3: ASKGPAGTQY
V: TRBV28
D: -
J: TRBJ2-5

CDR3: ASSQDSGGPQH
V: TRBV7-9
D: -
J: TRBJ1-5

CDR3: SVPERGGYT
V: TRBV29-1
D: -
J: TRBJ1-2

CDR3: ASSRDGQGANEQF
V: TRBV9
D: TRBD1
J: TRBJ2-1

CDR3: ASRGTGLREQY
V: TRBV27
D: TRBD1
J: TRBJ2-7

CDR3: ASSSTGSRYEQY
V: TRBV28
D: TRBD1
J: TRBJ2-7

CDR3: ATSIGLAGALETQY
V: TRBV15
D: TRBD2
J: TRBJ2-5

CDR3: ASTPWADSEAF
V: TRBV10-2
D: -
J: TRBJ1-1

CDR3: SVDRANEQY
V: TRBV29-1
D: TRBD1
J: TRBJ2-7

CDR3: ASSVEGTDWGTQY
V: TRBV9
D: TRBD1
J: TRBJ2-3

CDR3: ASSLEGGSETQY
V: TRBV7-6
D: -
J: TRBJ2-5

CDR3: ASRAGTSPNNEQF
V: TRBV19
D: TRBD2
J: TRBJ2-1

CDR3: ATSRETGFSEKLF
V: TRBV15
D: -
J: TRBJ1-4

CDR3: ASSSDRATYGYT
V: TRBV28
D: TRBD1
J: TRBJ1-2

CDR3: ASSTLAGGTFVTGELF
V: TRBV5-4
D: TRBD2
J: TRBJ2-2

CDR3: ASSFSGRRETQY
V: TRBV5-1
D: -
J: TRBJ2-5

CDR3: ASSFDSLGNEQF
V: TRBV28
D: -
J: TRBJ2-1

CDR3: ASSRLGAGSYNEQF
V: TRBV28
D: -
J: TRBJ2-1

CDR3: ASSPLGGRGDEQF
V: TRBV5-1
D: -
J: TRBJ2-1

CDR3: SGLGNEQF
V: TRBV29-1
D: -
J: TRBJ2-1

CDR3: ASSVITGLGVHEQY
V: TRBV28
D: -
J: TRBJ2-7

CDR3: ATTPRRSSSFYGYT
V: TRBV27
D: -
J: TRBJ1-2

CDR3: ASSSGFETQY
V: TRBV7-2
D: -
J: TRBJ2-5

CDR3: ASSYYVGGSYEQY
V: TRBV6-5
D: -
J: TRBJ2-7

CDR3: ATSEQGWLAGAWYEQY
V: TRBV7-2
D: TRBD2
J: TRBJ2-7

CDR3: ASRALAGGWGSRVEQY
V: TRBV28
D: TRBD2
J: TRBJ2-7

CDR3: ASSIESGTGELF
V: TRBV28
D: -
J: TRBJ2-2

CDR3: ASRLGQGAYEQY
V: TRBV2
D: TRBD1
J: TRBJ2-7

CDR3: ATKHTTGRLDIQY
V: TRBV15
D: -
J: TRBJ2-4

CDR3: ASSSTSGSFHEQF
V: TRBV11-2
D: TRBD2
J: TRBJ2-1

CDR3: ASSMGASAYNEQF
V: TRBV5-1
D: -
J: TRBJ2-1

CDR3: ASTDTPRGTQY
V: TRBV2
D: -
J: TRBJ2-3

CDR3: ASSSELEKNYGYT
V: TRBV21-1
D: -
J: TRBJ1-2

CDR3: ASSGQGSHQPQH
V: TRBV25-1
D: -
J: TRBJ1-5

CDR3: ASSVDRGFSSYEQY
V: TRBV6-4
D: TRBD1
J: TRBJ2-7